Below are 27 T cell receptor beta chains sequenced from a single sample in a study of identical twins (dated by TCRdb to 2016 to 2018). Library creation used 5' RACE. The sample was run on an Illumina HiSeq 2000. The public reads were run again by TCRdb, first through fastp at Q25 and then through MiXCR, and only productive beta chains were kept. Rows with a matching CDR3 protein are joined into one entry that keeps the most common DNA and genes. This sample is represented by 550,000 to 700,000 distinct CDR3 sequences; 7.5% to 10% of them were singletons. Around 3.1% of the sample is held by the ten biggest clonotypes. The same data also contributed to another study, on yellow fever vaccine responses in identical twins.

Sample: PBMCs. The receptors originated from a woman younger than 35 in good health.

This clonotype occurred a few times. The CDR3 nucleotides are TGTGCCAGCAGCAAAGAGGTTTTCAATCAGCCCCAGCATTTT. It codes for CASSKEVFNQPQHF. V gene TRBV21-1 combines with J gene TRBJ1-5. TRBV21-1 counts as a pseudogene. The CDR3 consists of 14 residues.

This clonotype showed up many times. This chain joins TRBV20-1 and TRBJ2-2, with D unclear. Deletions cut 0 bases from V and 0 bases from J, with 8 bases between. CDR3 length equals 15 residues. Germline CDR1 is DFQATT and CDR2 is SNEGSKA (reference sequence). CDR3 sequence reads: CSARDLQANTGELFF. CDR3 nucleotide sequence: TGCAGTGCTAGAGATCTGCAGGCGAACACCGGGGAGCTGTTTTTT.

This clonotype has ten or more counts. CDR3 protein: CSARGGTGVEAFF. The DNA for the CDR3 is TGCAGTGCTAGAGGCGGGACAGGCGTTGAAGCTTTCTTT. J is TRBJ1-1 and V is TRBV20-1; 8 nucleotides agree with TRBD1. V lost 1 base, J lost 7 bases, and 5 bases stayed unmatched. Germline CDR1 and CDR2: DFQATT and SNEGSKA (reference sequence). This CDR3 is built from 13 residues.

This clonotype was detected many times. The rearrangement links TRBV12-3 or TRBV12-4 to TRBJ1-5, with 11 bases lining up with TRBD1. The CDR3 spans 16 residues. V was clipped by 3 bases and J by 4 bases; unmatched bases: 5. CDR3 nucleotides: TGTGCCAGCAGTTTGCAGGACAGGGGGCATAATCAGCCCCAGCATTTT. This gives the protein CASSLQDRGHNQPQHF.

In its sample, this clonotype was seen many times. The chain uses TRBV6-4 and TRBJ2-3; no firm D call. V was trimmed by 4 bases and J by 6 bases, leaving 14 bases between them. The CDR3 spans 14 residues. Germline V gene data show CDR1 as MRHNA and CDR2 as SNTAGT. Here the CDR3 DNA reads TGTGCCAGCAGTGCCGAAGGGCCGATGGATACGCAGTATTTT. Amino acid sequence: CASSAEGPMDTQYF.

The chain employs TRBV19 and TRBJ2-2; 8 bases are shared with TRBD1. Germline V gene lookup returns CDR1 LNHDA and CDR2 SQIVND (reference sequence). This CDR3 region has 14 residues. With V trimmed by 6 bases and J by 5 bases, 5 bases remained unmatched. The CDR3 DNA sequence: TGTGCCAGTAGAGACAGGGGACGAACCGGGGAGCTGTTTTTT. Translation: CASRDRGRTGELFF.

This clonotype was found a few times. The rearrangement links TRBV20-1 to TRBJ1-6; D perhaps matches TRBD1 (6 bases). CDR1 is DFQATT, CDR2 SNEGSKA, per germline (reference sequence). With 0 bases removed from V and 7 bases from J, the gap between germline ends came to 19 bases. The CDR3 is 17 amino acids. The CDR3 is CSARDPQGPPMNSPLHF. The CDR3 nucleotides read TGCAGTGCTAGAGATCCCCAGGGGCCCCCCATGAATTCACCCCTCCACTTT.

This chain joins TRBV6-1 and TRBJ2-3; 7 bases align to TRBD1. Germline values: CDR1 MNHNS, CDR2 SASEGT. This CDR3 region has 17 residues. J was trimmed by 0 bases and V by 6 bases; bases with no gene match: 12. The CDR3 region has the DNA TGTGCCAGCAGAGCACCGGGGACAGCTTCAAGCACAGATACGCAGTATTTT. This codes for CASRAPGTASSTDTQYF.

This clonotype has more than one count but fewer than ten. The CDR3 DNA sequence: TGTGCCAGCAGCTTAGGGGGGTGGGACACCATCTACGAGCAGTACTTC. Its translation: CASSLGGWDTIYEQYF. V is TRBV7-9 and J is TRBJ2-7; TRBD1 is a possible D gene (6 bases). The V end lost 1 base, the J end lost 3 bases, and 16 bases lay between the germline ends. Germline CDR1 SEHNR, CDR2 FQNEAQ (reference sequence). The CDR3 has 16 residues.

This clonotype was picked up a small number of times. This sequence joins TRBV5-1 and TRBJ2-1; TRBD2 is a possible D gene (5 bases). The germline V gene encodes CDR1 SGHRS and CDR2 YFSETQ. The CDR3 consists of 15 residues. V gave up 1 base and J gave up 5 bases, with 13 bases separating them. CDR3 coding DNA: TGCGCCAGCAGCTTGATAGCCGGACTGAACAATGAGCAGTTCTTC. It specifies CASSLIAGLNNEQFF. Based on the CDR3 plus reference TRBV5-1 and TRBJ2-1, the full variable domain is KAGVTQTPRYLIKTRGQQVTLSCSPISGHRSVSWYQQTPGQGLQFLFEYFSETQRNKGNFPGRFSGRQFSNSRSEMNVSTLELGDSALYLCASSLIAGLNNEQFFGPGTRLTVL.

The rearrangement links TRBV7-9 to TRBJ2-7; 9 bases match TRBD2. Germline CDR1 is SEHNR and CDR2 is FQNEAQ (reference sequence). The CDR3 is 13 residues long. V lost 5 bases to trimming and J lost 6 bases; unmatched junction nucleotides: 5. CDR3 sequence (DNA): TGTGCCAGCAGCGCGGGACTAGCAGGCGAGCAGTACTTC. It is translated as CASSAGLAGEQYF. The whole variable domain, remainder taken from reference TRBV7-9 and TRBJ2-7, is DTGVSQNPRHKITKRGQNVTFRCDPISEHNRLYWYRQTLGQGPEFLTYFQNEAQLEKSRLLSDRFSAERPKGSFSTLEIQRTEQGDSAMYLCASSAGLAGEQYFGPGTRLTVT.

This clonotype was picked up a small number of times. The chain has TRBV24-1 and TRBJ2-1; no clear D gene. The CDR3 runs 14 residues. Trimming cost V 3 bases and J 8 bases, with 13 bases left between them. The germline gives CDR1 KGHDR, CDR2 SFDVKD. The DNA of the CDR3 is TGTGCCACCAGTGATCCCGGGTTAAGCGATGAGCAGTTCTTC. Residues: CATSDPGLSDEQFF.

This clonotype was seen at least ten times. This rearrangement joins TRBV6-1 to TRBJ2-1; 8 positions match TRBD1. With V trimmed by 6 bases and J by 6 bases, 7 bases remained unmatched. Germline CDR1 is MNHNS and CDR2 is SASEGT. This CDR3 is built from 14 residues. As DNA, the CDR3 is TGTGCCAGCAGCACGCGGACAGGGCGCAATGAGCAGTTCTTC. Protein sequence: CASSTRTGRNEQFF.

In its sample, this clonotype was seen many times. V and J are TRBV4-3 and TRBJ2-5; D perhaps matches TRBD2 (6 bases). CDR1 LGHNA and CDR2 YSLEER come from the germline V gene. V lost 0 bases, J lost 5 bases, and 10 bases lay in between. This CDR3 is built from 14 residues. CDR3 region: CASSQDRGKETQYF. DNA for the CDR3: TGCGCCAGCAGCCAAGATCGCGGGAAGGAGACCCAGTACTTC.

This clonotype was found many times. The gene calls are TRBV9 and TRBJ2-3; TRBD2 matches 10 bases. This CDR3 is 14 amino acids long. In germline, CDR1 is SGDLS, CDR2 YYNGEE. V was pared by 6 bases and J by 2 bases, with 3 bases of the junction left unmatched. The CDR3 sequence is CASTSGGYTDTQYF. CDR3 DNA sequence: TGTGCCAGCACTAGCGGGGGTTACACAGATACGCAGTATTTT.

This clonotype appeared a few times. V is TRBV15 and J is TRBJ2-7, with D perhaps matching TRBD2 (5 bases). The CDR3 spans 13 residues. From germline, CDR1 is LNHNV and CDR2 YYDKDF (reference sequence). V was cut by 5 bases and J by 6 bases, with 14 bases left in between. The CDR3 loop is CATSGYSEGEQYF. DNA for the CDR3: TGTGCCACCAGCGGTTATTCCGAGGGCGAGCAGTACTTC.

This chain connects TRBV27 to TRBJ2-1; 8 bases fit TRBD2. V shed 0 bases, J shed 6 bases, and the junction held 10 bases outside the gene matches. The CDR3 runs 17 residues. Germline CDR1 is MNHEY and CDR2 is SMNVEV (reference sequence). The DNA for the CDR3 is TGTGCCAGCAGTTTATCGTCACCGGGACTAGTTGCCAATGAGCAGTTCTTC. Protein: CASSLSSPGLVANEQFF.

This clonotype was picked up a small number of times. This sequence joins TRBV4-2 and TRBJ2-3; D possibly corresponds to TRBD1 (6 bases). The V and J ends lost 1 base and 6 bases respectively, with 11 bases between them. The CDR3 is 14 residues long. From germline, CDR1 is LGHNA and CDR2 YNFKEQ. The CDR3, as DNA: TGTGCCAGCAGCCAAGGGGATGACAGGGATACGCAGTATTTT. Its translation is CASSQGDDRDTQYF.

The table lists this clonotype with many counts. V gene TRBV28 combines with J gene TRBJ2-3, with 11 bases aligning to TRBD1. The V gene's germline CDR1 is MDHEN and CDR2 SYDVKM. Unmatched junction bases numbered 3, after V lost 3 bases and J lost 4 bases. This CDR3 is built from 15 residues. This CDR3 is CASSFRTGGADTQYF. The DNA of the CDR3 is TGTGCCAGCAGTTTCCGGACAGGGGGCGCAGATACGCAGTATTTT.

The chain links TRBV20-1 to TRBJ2-7; TRBD2 agrees at 8 bases. CDR3 size: 15 residues. V lost 7 bases, J lost 2 bases, and 13 bases stayed unmatched. Germline assignment: CDR1 DFQATT and CDR2 SNEGSKA (reference sequence). The CDR3 sequence is CSGKNRLASTYEQYF. For the CDR3, the DNA is TGCAGTGGGAAAAACCGACTAGCGAGCACCTACGAGCAGTACTTC.

The rearrangement joins TRBV3-1 to TRBJ1-6; D ambiguous. Germline CDR1 and CDR2: LGHDT and YNNKEL (reference sequence). V was trimmed by 2 bases and J by 5 bases, leaving 7 bases between them. There are 14 residues in the CDR3. The CDR3 region is CASSQTADNSPLHF. CDR3 nucleotide sequence: TGTGCCAGCAGCCAAACAGCCGATAATTCACCCCTCCACTTT.

The rearrangement uses TRBV20-1 and TRBJ1-5; 10 nucleotides align to TRBD1. The CDR3 is 14 residues long. Germline CDR1 and CDR2: DFQATT and SNEGSKA (reference sequence). V lost 5 bases to trimming and J lost 5 bases; unmatched junction nucleotides: 6. The CDR3 DNA sequence: TGCAGTGCTGGGACAGGGGAGGATCATCAGCCCCAGCATTTT. Translated, it gives CSAGTGEDHQPQHF.

Only a few counts were recorded for this clonotype. The chain recombines TRBV7-2 with TRBJ2-3; 11 nucleotides agree with TRBD2. This CDR3 contains 16 residues. V gave up 4 bases and J gave up 3 bases; unmatched junction bases: 6. Germline CDR1 SGHTA, CDR2 FQGNSA. CDR3 bases: TGTGCCAGCAGCTCACTGGGACTAGCGGTAACAGATACGCAGTATTTT. Translation gives CASSSLGLAVTDTQYF.

Ten or more counts support this clonotype. This sequence joins TRBV6-5 and TRBJ1-1; possibly TRBD1 for D (6 bases). This CDR3 region has 14 residues. The V and J ends lost 3 bases and 3 bases respectively, with 11 bases between them. Per the germline V gene, CDR1 is MNHEY and CDR2 is SVGAGI. For the CDR3, the DNA is TGTGCCAGCAGTTATGATCACAGGGACACTGAAGCTTTCTTT. It encodes CASSYDHRDTEAFF.

The chain uses TRBV6-5 and TRBJ1-5, with TRBD1 matching over 7 bases. Per germline, CDR1 MNHEY and CDR2 SVGAGI. The ends lost 4 bases at V and 0 bases at J; junction bases unmatched: 6. The CDR3 runs to 16 residues. CDR3 DNA: TGTGCCAGCAGTTCTAAAGGGGGCAGTAGCAATCAGCCCCAGCATTTT. It is translated as CASSSKGGSSNQPQHF.

This clonotype was seen more than once but under ten times. The chain has TRBV20-1 and TRBJ2-1; D gene uncertain. The germline V gene has CDR1 DFQATT and CDR2 SNEGSKA (reference sequence). The V gene lost 1 base and the J gene lost 5 bases, with 15 bases spanning the gap. The CDR3 consists of 15 residues. As DNA, the CDR3 is TGCAGTGCTAGAGTAGCAGGTCTGGACGACAATGAGCAGTTCTTC. It translates to CSARVAGLDDNEQFF.

This clonotype was found many times. The chain carries TRBV15 and TRBJ1-3, with D maybe TRBD1 (5 bases). The CDR3 is 15 residues long. Germline V gene lookup returns CDR1 LNHNV and CDR2 YYDKDF (reference sequence). Trimming took 0 bases from V and 8 from J, leaving 14 bases between them. CDR3 protein: CATSRDRGKGDTIYF. CDR3 DNA: TGTGCCACCAGCAGAGATCGAGGGAAAGGGGACACCATATATTTT.